Below are 28 T cell receptor beta chains sequenced from a single sample in a study of shared clonotypes between healthy human individuals. Repertoires were generated with immunoSEQ multiplex PCR, while TCRdb's copy carries only in-frame clones and drops some. The sample consists of about 480,000 clones, around 79% of them appearing once. The sequenced sample was PBMCs. The receptors here all came from a woman aged 40 to 49 in good health. Some clones in this sample may be carry-over from other donors' samples.

This chain connects TRBV7-3 to TRBJ2-1, with unresolved D. With 4 bases removed from V and 6 bases from J, the gap between germline ends came to 13 bases. Per germline, CDR1 SGHTA and CDR2 FQGTGA. This CDR3 has 14 residues. CDR3 residues: CASSSLVGSNEQFF. The CDR3, as DNA: TGTGCCAGCAGCTCCCTAGTGGGTAGCAATGAGCAGTTCTTC.

The J gene is TRBJ1-4, the V gene TRBV6-1; D perhaps matches TRBD1 (6 bases). Between the trimmed V and J ends, which lost 6 bases and 8 bases, there was a span of 16 bases. There are 14 residues in the CDR3. Per germline, CDR1 MNHNS and CDR2 SASEGT. For the CDR3, the DNA is TGTGCCAGCAGAAGCACAGGGAGGACGGAAAAACTGTTTTTT. Its protein is CASRSTGRTEKLFF.

This clone came up many times. The V gene is TRBV7-2, the J gene TRBJ2-3; TRBD2 agrees at 7 bases. The CDR3 runs 14 residues. The V segment lost 3 bases and the J segment 7 bases; nucleotides outside the gene matches: 7. Germline V gene data show CDR1 as SGHTA and CDR2 as FQGNSA. The CDR3 DNA reads as TGTGCCAGCAGCTTTGGCGGGAGTTCCAATACGCAGTATTTT. It is translated as CASSFGGSSNTQYF.

This chain connects TRBV5-4 to TRBJ1-2, with 8 bases matching TRBD1. The CDR3 runs 15 residues. Germline CDR1 and CDR2: SGHNT and YYREEE (reference sequence). V lost 4 bases and J lost 8; bases outside the gene matches: 13. This CDR3 reads CASSLGQDPSGGYTF. The CDR3 DNA sequence: TGTGCCAGCAGCCTGGGACAGGACCCCTCGGGCGGCTACACCTTC.

The rearrangement uses TRBV30 and TRBJ2-7; unclear D gene. Germline values: CDR1 GTSNPN, CDR2 SVGIG (reference sequence). The CDR3 is made up of 11 amino acids. Deletions cut 0 bases from V and 6 bases from J, with 6 bases between. The CDR3 nucleotides are TGTGCCTGGAGTGTAGACATCGAGCAGTACTTC. This encodes CAWSVDIEQYF.

This clone was seen only a few times. The chain couples TRBV19 to TRBJ1-1; D may be TRBD1 (6 bases). There are 13 residues in the CDR3. Germline CDR1 is LNHDA and CDR2 is SQIVND (reference sequence). The CDR3 here is CATTSGGLIKAFF. The CDR3 DNA reads TGTGCAACTACTTCGGGGGGGCTGATTAAAGCTTTCTTT.

This chain connects TRBV11-1 to TRBJ2-2; D remains unclear. V was cut by 3 bases and J by 4 bases, with 6 bases left in between. Germline CDR1 SGHAT, CDR2 FQDESV (reference sequence). The CDR3 is made up of 13 amino acids. The CDR3 nucleotides are TGTGCCAGCAGCTTGGCACTCACCGGGGAGCTGTTTTTT. This sequence encodes CASSLALTGELFF.

The chain carries TRBV18 and TRBJ1-5; D gene uncertain. Trimming shortened V by 1 base and J by 0 bases, and 7 bases separated the two germline ends. From germline, CDR1 is KGHSH and CDR2 LQKENI. The CDR3 is made up of 15 amino acids. The CDR3 region is CASSPQGVSNQPQHF. DNA of the CDR3: TGTGCCAGCTCACCACAGGGTGTTAGCAATCAGCCCCAGCATTTT.

This clone was picked up one time. Distinct nucleotide sequences in the sample also encode this CDR3. The V and J genes are TRBV7-3 and TRBJ2-3; perhaps TRBD2 as D (7 bases). The V and J ends lost 5 bases and 1 base respectively, with 13 bases between them. Germline lookup yields CDR1 SGHTA and CDR2 FQGTGA. The CDR3 contains 15 residues. CDR3 DNA sequence: TGTGCCAGCAGCCTAAGAGGGGGGGGCACAGATACGCAGTATTTT. Encoded protein: CASSLRGGGTDTQYF.

V and J are TRBV29-1 and TRBJ2-7, with 7 nucleotides matching TRBD2. The CDR3 contains 13 residues. Germline trimming cut 4 bases from V and 4 bases from J; bases unmatched to any gene: 7. CDR1 is SQVTM, CDR2 ANQGSEA, per germline. This CDR3 is CSVVGGRGYEQYF. Here the CDR3 DNA reads TGCAGCGTTGTGGGCGGGAGAGGGTACGAGCAGTACTTC.

The rearrangement uses TRBV7-2 and TRBJ2-1; no firm D call. Trimming shortened V by 1 base and J by 6 bases, and 10 bases separated the two germline ends. Germline assignment: CDR1 SGHTA and CDR2 FQGNSA. This CDR3 region has 14 residues. CDR3 bases: TGTGCCAGCAGCTTAGGTGTGACACCCAATGAGCAGTTCTTC. Amino acid sequence: CASSLGVTPNEQFF.

The CDR3 region is CASSPPEVAGVYEQYF. The CDR3 DNA reads as TGTGCCAGCTCACCACCGGAGGTAGCGGGAGTGTACGAGCAGTACTTC. V and J are TRBV18 and TRBJ2-7; TRBD2 matches 9 bases. V was pared by 0 bases and J by 4 bases, with 7 bases of the junction left unmatched. The CDR3 extends over 16 amino acids. The germline V gene encodes CDR1 KGHSH and CDR2 LQKENI.

As concerns this clone: At the DNA level, this CDR3 is encoded by other sequences in the same sample as well. The rearrangement joins TRBV7-2 to TRBJ1-2; D gene unclear. Looked up from germline, CDR1 is SGHTA and CDR2 is FQGNSA. This CDR3 spans 12 amino acids. Trimming stripped 2 bases from V and 5 bases from J, with 6 bases between. The CDR3 DNA reads TGTGCCAGCAGCTTAAGGAGTTATGGCTACACCTTC. This sequence encodes CASSLRSYGYTF.

The V call is TRBV4-1, the J call TRBJ2-7, with 7 bases that match TRBD1. The V gene's germline CDR1 is MGHRA and CDR2 YSYEKL. The J segment lost 6 bases and the V segment lost 3 bases, leaving 5 bases of the junction unmatched. There are 13 residues in the CDR3. Here the CDR3 DNA reads TGCGCCAGCAGCCACCCGACAGGGAGCGAGCAGTACTTC. Amino acids: CASSHPTGSEQYF.

The J gene is TRBJ2-5, the V gene TRBV25-1; D possibly corresponds to TRBD1 (6 bases). The DNA end is a closer match to TRBJ2-7, so the J assignment may be wrong. The CDR3 is 14 amino acids. Germline V CDR1 and CDR2: MGHDK, SYGVNS. The CDR3 loop is CASKSTGSMGEQYF. The CDR3 coding sequence is TGTGCCAGCAAAAGTACAGGGTCGATGGGCGAGCAGTACTTC.

The CDR3 loop reads CASSWTGVMNTEAFF. In DNA, the CDR3 is TGTGCCAGCTCGTGGACAGGGGTCATGAACACTGAAGCTTTCTTT. V is TRBV18 and J is TRBJ1-1, with TRBD1 identical over 9 bases. The CDR3 sequence is 15 residues long. CDR1 and CDR2 (germline): KGHSH, LQKENI. V lost 6 bases to trimming and J lost 0 bases; unmatched junction nucleotides: 5.

The rearrangement links TRBV6-6 to TRBJ2-2, with D unresolved. The length of the CDR3 is 13 residues. Germline V gene data show CDR1 as MNHNY and CDR2 as SVGAGI (reference sequence). Trimming cost V 6 bases and J 8 bases, with 13 bases left between them. The CDR3 nucleotides read TGTGCCAGCAGCCTTACAAGGACGGGGGAGCTGTTTTTT. As protein: CASSLTRTGELFF.

The chain recombines TRBV28 with TRBJ1-1; 10 bases agree with TRBD1. Germline V CDR1 and CDR2: MDHEN, SYDVKM. This CDR3 has 14 residues. J was trimmed by 5 bases and V by 5 bases; bases with no gene match: 5. CDR3 coding DNA: TGTGCCAGCAGTCCCGGGGACAGGGGAACTGAAGCTTTCTTT. Its translation: CASSPGDRGTEAFF.

CDR3 amino acids: CATSRNLVGGGNEQYF. The CDR3 nucleotides are TGTGCCACCAGCCGCAACCTCGTGGGGGGGGGAAACGAGCAGTACTTC. The chain employs TRBV15 and TRBJ2-7; 7 nucleotides match TRBD2. V was pared by 5 bases and J by 5 bases, with 15 bases of the junction left unmatched. The CDR3 runs 16 residues. Per the germline V gene, CDR1 is LNHNV and CDR2 is YYDKDF (reference sequence).

The chain couples TRBV28 to TRBJ1-5, with D perhaps matching TRBD1 (5 bases). Trimming stripped 6 bases from V and 10 bases from J, with 13 bases between. Looked up from germline, CDR1 is MDHEN and CDR2 is SYDVKM. The CDR3 is 12 residues long. This CDR3 is CASSLWGSPQHF. The CDR3 region has the DNA TGTGCCAGCAGCCTGTGGGGCTCCCCCCAGCATTTT.

CDR3 DNA: TGTGCCAGCAGTAGACTAGTCACCCCCAGCGGGGAGCTGTTTTTT. Its protein is CASSRLVTPSGELFF. J is TRBJ2-2 and V is TRBV2; D might be TRBD2 (6 bases). V was trimmed by 5 bases and J by 7 bases, leaving 17 bases between them. Looked up from germline, CDR1 is SNHLY and CDR2 is FYNNEI. This CDR3 has 15 amino acids.

The V gene is TRBV4-1, the J gene TRBJ2-3; 7 bases are a match to TRBD1. The J segment lost 0 bases and the V segment lost 3 bases, leaving 3 bases of the junction unmatched. CDR1 and CDR2 from the germline V gene are MGHRA and YSYEKL. The CDR3 spans 15 residues. In DNA form, the CDR3 reads TGCGCCAGCAGCCAGACAGGGCCCAGCACAGATACGCAGTATTTT. This sequence encodes CASSQTGPSTDTQYF.

This clone has a handful of counts. V is TRBV15 and J is TRBJ2-1; a weak D match, TRBD2 (6 bases). CDR3 length: 14 residues. The V and J ends lost 8 bases and 8 bases respectively, with 19 bases between them. Looked up from germline, CDR1 is LNHNV and CDR2 is YYDKDF (reference sequence). The CDR3 DNA reads TGTGCCACCGCTTCGGGACTTGCCCCGCATGAGCAGTTCTTC. This codes for CATASGLAPHEQFF.

The genes are TRBV19 and TRBJ2-2, with D possibly matching TRBD1 (6 bases). The CDR3 runs 13 residues. Germline CDR1 reads LNHDA; CDR2 reads SQIVND (reference sequence). Trimming pared 4 bases from V and 6 bases from J, leaving 9 bases between. This chain's CDR3 is CASSTQGSGELFF. The CDR3 DNA reads as TGTGCCAGTAGTACACAGGGTTCCGGGGAGCTGTTTTTT.

The CDR3 is CASSLPNSEQYF. Written as DNA, the CDR3 is TGTGCCAGCAGTTTACCGAACTCTGAGCAGTACTTC. The rearrangement uses TRBV28 and TRBJ2-7; D remains ambiguous. The germline V gene has CDR1 MDHEN and CDR2 SYDVKM. V lost 2 bases and J 7 bases, leaving 9 bases between the germline ends. This CDR3 is built from 12 residues.

The chain couples TRBV11-1 to TRBJ2-2; D is undetermined. The CDR3 covers 15 residues. Germline V gene lookup returns CDR1 SGHAT and CDR2 FQDESV (reference sequence). V was clipped by 5 bases and J by 4 bases, with 14 bases between them. In DNA, the CDR3 is TGTGCCAGCAGCCAGGACGGCGCCACCACCGGGGAGCTGTTTTTT. Protein sequence: CASSQDGATTGELFF.

The chain couples TRBV5-6 to TRBJ1-2, with D unresolved. V was trimmed by 4 bases and J by 3 bases, leaving 16 bases between them. Germline values: CDR1 SGHDT, CDR2 YYEEEE. The CDR3 has 15 residues. This CDR3 is CASSIIWEMDYGYTF. CDR3 DNA sequence: TGTGCCAGCAGCATTATTTGGGAGATGGACTATGGCTACACCTTC.

This chain joins TRBV18 and TRBJ2-7; 7 bases align to TRBD1. Germline loops: CDR1 KGHSH, CDR2 LQKENI. The ends lost 3 bases at V and 3 bases at J; junction bases unmatched: 5. The CDR3 is 14 residues long. CDR3 DNA: TGTGCCAGCTCACCGGACAGGTCGGTCTACGAGCAGTACTTC. Its protein product is CASSPDRSVYEQYF. Together with reference TRBV18 and TRBJ2-7, the CDR3 gives the full variable domain: NAGVMQNPRHLVRRRGQEARLRCSPMKGHSHVYWYRQLPEEGLKFMVYLQKENIIDESGMPKERFSAEFPKEGPSILRIQQVVRGDSAAYFCASSPDRSVYEQYFGPGTRLTVT.